This TCR beta chain was observed in a study of monozygotic twins with inflammatory bowel disease. CDR3 length: 14 residues. Germline V CDR1 and CDR2: LNHNV, YYDKDF (reference sequence). UMIs bearing a 6-nucleotide sample barcode were added through template switching. TCRdb re-called the 5' RACE reads, yielding one record per CDR3 amino acid sequence without DNA. Listed are some 400,000 distinct CDR3 sequences; about 2.4% falls within the top ten. Study-level results: Since immunosuppressive treatments differed, patient repertoires may have gained added variability. Distinction of different T cell subtypes was not possible. Clonotype sharing was lower in IBD patients than healthy twins, most markedly with disease activity.

About this clonotype itself: The target antigen is unknown.

The clonotype comes from a human donor with ulcerative colitis or Crohn's disease, or a healthy co-twin of an affected twin (not recorded which). This chain links TRBV15 with TRBJ1-3; TCRdb calls TRBD1, which cannot be checked without DNA. Sequencing was done on a sample of blood. This chain's CDR3 is CATSVPGQGNTIYF.